One sample yielded the 32 T cell receptor beta chains listed below, sequenced in a study of T cell clones after liver transplantation (dated by TCRdb to about 2019). Library creation used the immunoSEQ multiplex PCR assay. Entries here come from immuneACCESS through TCRdb and include only in-frame sequences with V and J called. Some clones fail to appear in such tables; in the studies checked, an unresolved V gene covers under half of the shortfall, and the cause of the remainder is unknown. For this sample the table gives around 75,000 clones, of which 80% to 85% were detected only once. Jointly, the top ten make up more than 2% of the sample. The material sequenced was CD4+ T cells from blood, taken around 48 months after liver transplant. The origin of the receptors is a human patient who received a liver transplant. The graft donor may be the source of some T cells after a transplant.

The J gene is TRBJ1-5, the V gene TRBV28, with D uncertain. V gave up 3 bases and J gave up 1 base, with 10 bases separating them. The CDR3 runs to 15 residues. Germline CDR1 is MDHEN and CDR2 is SYDVKM. The CDR3 region is CASSFHDGSNQPQHF. CDR3 nucleotides: TGTGCCAGCAGTTTTCACGATGGGAGCAATCAGCCCCAGCATTTT. The variable domain in full, completed from reference TRBV28 and TRBJ1-5, reads DVKVTQSSRYLVKRTGEKVFLECVQDMDHENMFWYRQDPGLGLRLIYFSYDVKMKEKGDIPEGYSVSREKKERFSLILESASTNQTSMYLCASSFHDGSNQPQHFGDGTRLSIL.

This clone has just one count. This rearrangement joins TRBV2 to TRBJ1-6; TRBD1 matches at 9 bases. The trim removed 6 bases at V and 5 bases at J, leaving 5 bases unmatched. Germline-derived CDR1 and CDR2 are SNHLY and FYNNEI. This CDR3 contains 15 residues. The CDR3 here is CASRDGTGNNSPLHF. For the CDR3, the DNA is TGTGCCAGCAGGGATGGGACAGGGAATAATTCACCCCTCCACTTT.

This rearrangement joins TRBV5-1 to TRBJ2-5; 7 bases are a match to TRBD2. V dropped 4 bases and J dropped 3; count of bases not matched to a gene: 3. CDR1 and CDR2 (germline): SGHRS, YFSETQ. The CDR3 is made up of 13 amino acids. This CDR3 is CASSRSGEETQYF. DNA of the CDR3: TGCGCCAGCAGCCGGAGCGGGGAAGAGACCCAGTACTTC.

The chain joins TRBV4-1 to TRBJ2-4; D is possibly TRBD2 (6 bases). Looked up from germline, CDR1 is MGHRA and CDR2 is YSYEKL. The CDR3 totals 15 residues. Trimming pared 3 bases from V and 7 bases from J, leaving 16 bases between. CDR3 sequence: CASSHFSSGGNIQYF. The CDR3 DNA sequence: TGCGCCAGCAGCCATTTCTCGTCCGGAGGGAACATTCAGTACTTC.

This chain connects TRBV6-4 to TRBJ2-2; perhaps D is TRBD1 or TRBD2 (5 bases each). The germline V gene encodes CDR1 MRHNA and CDR2 SNTAGT. The V gene lost 4 bases and the J gene lost 0 bases, with 12 bases spanning the gap. The length of the CDR3 is 16 residues. Written as DNA, the CDR3 is TGTGCCAGCAGTGCCCGGGGCGGAACGAACACCGGGGAGCTGTTTTTT. Protein: CASSARGGTNTGELFF.

The J gene is TRBJ1-5, the V gene TRBV5-6; D not certain. V was clipped by 3 bases and J by 7 bases, with 20 bases between them. The CDR3 consists of 16 residues. Germline V gene sequence: CDR1 SGHDT, CDR2 YYEEEE. CDR3 sequence reads: CASSSGPRWGGQPQHF. CDR3 DNA sequence: TGTGCCAGCAGCTCCGGCCCTAGGTGGGGTGGCCAGCCCCAGCATTTT. Using reference TRBV5-6 and TRBJ1-5 for the parts outside the CDR3, the full variable domain is DAGVTQSPTHLIKTRGQQVTLRCSPKSGHDTVSWYQQALGQGPQFIFQYYEEEERQRGNFPDRFSGHQFPNYSSELNVNALLLGDSALYLCASSSGPRWGGQPQHFGDGTRLSIL.

The chain uses TRBV5-1 and TRBJ1-6; D is ambiguous. CDR1 is SGHRS and CDR2 is YFSETQ in the germline V gene. The V end was cut by 0 bases, the J end by 7 bases, with 8 bases between. This CDR3 is 14 amino acids long. The CDR3, as DNA: TGCGCCAGCAGCTTGGCCATCGGGAATTCACCCCTCCACTTT. Residues: CASSLAIGNSPLHF.

The CDR3 nucleotides are TGTGCCAGCAGTGAAACCGGAAGGAGGACCCAGTACTTC. This sequence encodes CASSETGRRTQYF. The J gene is TRBJ2-5, the V gene TRBV6-1; D gene uncertain. Between the trimmed V and J ends, which lost 2 bases and 7 bases, there was a span of 11 bases. The CDR3 contains 13 residues. Germline CDR1 is MNHNS and CDR2 is SASEGT.

The chain couples TRBV14 to TRBJ2-1, with D unclear. The CDR3 has 14 residues. The V gene lost 1 base and the J gene lost 4 bases, with 8 bases spanning the gap. CDR1 SGHDN and CDR2 FVKESK come from the germline V gene. Here the CDR3 reads CASSQGSTYNEQFF. As DNA, the CDR3 is TGTGCCAGCAGCCAAGGTTCCACTTACAATGAGCAGTTCTTC.

The chain carries TRBV7-2 and TRBJ2-5; 10 bases fit TRBD2. The length of the CDR3 is 14 residues. V shed 5 bases and J 4 bases; nucleotides not matched to a gene: 4. Per germline, CDR1 SGHTA and CDR2 FQGNSA. In nucleotides, the CDR3 is TGTGCCAGCAGCGGTAGCGGGGGGATAGAGACCCAGTACTTC. Amino acid sequence: CASSGSGGIETQYF.

This chain links TRBV6-1 with TRBJ2-7, with D perhaps matching TRBD1 or TRBD2 (6 bases each). V was trimmed by 6 bases and J by 1 base, leaving 13 bases between them. The CDR3 consists of 14 residues. Germline-derived CDR1 and CDR2 are MNHNS and SASEGT. CDR3 residues: CASRARGGSYEQYF. The CDR3 nucleotides are TGTGCCAGCAGGGCTCGAGGGGGGTCCTACGAGCAGTACTTC.

The rearrangement joins TRBV27 to TRBJ1-2, with 7 bases matching TRBD1. The CDR3 loop spans 13 amino acids. The germline V gene has CDR1 MNHEY and CDR2 SMNVEV (reference sequence). Trimming removed 6 bases from V and 8 bases from J; junction bases left unmatched: 9. The CDR3 loop is CASRPTGAGGYTF. In nucleotides, the CDR3 is TGTGCCAGCAGGCCTACAGGGGCGGGCGGCTACACCTTC.

This rearrangement joins TRBV5-6 to TRBJ1-1; D not certain. This CDR3 is built from 13 residues. Trimming cost V 5 bases and J 1 base, with 9 bases left between them. Germline V CDR1 and CDR2: SGHDT, YYEEEE. DNA of the CDR3: TGTGCCAGCAGTTCGCGGGGGAACACTGAAGCTTTCTTT. It codes for CASSSRGNTEAFF.

This clone is categorized as medium-sized. The rearrangement joins TRBV7-2 to TRBJ1-5, with a weak D call TRBD1 (6 bases). CDR3 size: 15 residues. The germline V gene encodes CDR1 SGHTA and CDR2 FQGNSA. V shed 4 bases and J shed 4 bases, with 14 bases lying between them. This chain's CDR3 is CASSSKGGINQPQHF. In DNA form, the CDR3 reads TGTGCCAGCAGCTCAAAGGGGGGGATTAATCAGCCCCAGCATTTT. The variable domain in full, with the rest retrieved from reference TRBV7-2 and TRBJ1-5, is GAGVSQSPSNKVTEKGKDVELRCDPISGHTALYWYRQSLGQGLEFLIYFQGNSAPDKSGLPSDRFSAERTGGSVSTLTIQRTQQEDSAVYLCASSSKGGINQPQHFGDGTRLSIL.

The CDR3 reads CASSLTATYEQYF. The DNA for the CDR3 is TGTGCCAGCAGTCTAACAGCCACATACGAGCAGTACTTC. The chain employs TRBV6-5 and TRBJ2-7; D remains unclear. CDR1 and CDR2 (germline): MNHEY, SVGAGI. Trimming took off 5 bases at V and 4 bases at J, with 12 bases between the two ends. CDR3 length: 13 amino acids.

This rearrangement joins TRBV7-9 to TRBJ2-6; 9 positions match TRBD1. J gave up 2 bases and V 5 bases, and 13 bases lay outside the gene matches. The CDR3 is 19 residues long. Germline V CDR1 and CDR2: SEHNR, FQNEAQ (reference sequence). CDR3 in DNA: TGTGCCAGCAGCGCCGGAGCCGGGACAGGGTTTCCTGGGGCCAACGTCCTGACTTTC. It translates to CASSAGAGTGFPGANVLTF.

The V call is TRBV7-2, the J call TRBJ1-2; a weak D match, TRBD1 (6 bases). Germline CDR1 is SGHTA and CDR2 is FQGNSA. This CDR3 is 13 amino acids long. V lost 2 bases and J 6 bases, leaving 10 bases between the germline ends. Here the CDR3 reads CASSLNRDNGYTF. The CDR3 nucleotides are TGTGCCAGCAGCTTAAACAGGGACAATGGCTACACCTTC. The variable domain in full, completed from reference TRBV7-2 and TRBJ1-2, reads GAGVSQSPSNKVTEKGKDVELRCDPISGHTALYWYRQSLGQGLEFLIYFQGNSAPDKSGLPSDRFSAERTGGSVSTLTIQRTQQEDSAVYLCASSLNRDNGYTFGSGTRLTVV.

V gene TRBV12-5 combines with J gene TRBJ1-5, with D hard to call. The CDR3 is 13 amino acids. With 7 bases removed from V and 4 bases from J, the gap between germline ends came to 11 bases. Germline assignment: CDR1 LGHNT and CDR2 FRNRAP. The CDR3 DNA reads as TGTGCTAGTGCCTCGGACGGAAATCAGCCCCAGCATTTT. Protein: CASASDGNQPQHF.

This clone has just a few counts. The V gene is TRBV27, the J gene TRBJ2-1; a weak D match, TRBD2 (7 bases). This CDR3 is 16 amino acids long. V gave up 2 bases and J gave up 2 bases, with 13 bases separating them. CDR1 is MNHEY, CDR2 SMNVEV, per germline (reference sequence). The CDR3, as DNA: TGTGCCAGCAGTTTAATGGCGGGGGCCCCCTACAATGAGCAGTTCTTC. Residues: CASSLMAGAPYNEQFF.

The chain joins TRBV6-1 to TRBJ1-2, with D maybe TRBD1 (5 bases). Per the germline V gene, CDR1 is MNHNS and CDR2 is SASEGT. The CDR3 runs 12 residues. V lost 4 bases, J lost 5 bases, and 8 bases lay in between. CDR3 residues: CASSGEGYGYTF. DNA of the CDR3: TGTGCCAGCAGTGGGGAGGGGTATGGCTACACCTTC.

The chain employs TRBV23-1 and TRBJ1-2; D remains ambiguous. TRBV23-1 falls under the ORF class, with uncertain function. V was cut by 5 bases and J by 8 bases, with 9 bases left in between. This CDR3 has 11 residues. The DNA for the CDR3 is TGCGCCAGCAGTGGCCTTGGGGGCTACACCTTC. It translates to CASSGLGGYTF.

The rearrangement uses TRBV9 and TRBJ1-1; D perhaps matches TRBD1 (5 bases). The V end lost 4 bases, the J end lost 11 bases, and 15 bases lay between the germline ends. CDR3 length: 12 amino acids. Germline CDR1 SGDLS, CDR2 YYNGEE. This chain's CDR3 is CASSPLGGRAFF. The DNA of the CDR3 is TGTGCCAGCAGCCCCCTTGGGGGGAGGGCTTTCTTT.

This sequence joins TRBV28 and TRBJ2-6; D ambiguous. The germline V gene encodes CDR1 MDHEN and CDR2 SYDVKM. The CDR3 contains 15 residues. Trimming left V 4 bases short and J 4 bases short, with 11 bases between. The chain's CDR3 is CASSSTALGANVLTF. The CDR3 DNA reads TGTGCCAGCAGTTCGACGGCCTTAGGGGCCAACGTCCTGACTTTC.

This clone was counted between two and nine times. The chain links TRBV2 to TRBJ1-1; D is unresolved. CDR1 is SNHLY and CDR2 is FYNNEI in the germline V gene. The CDR3 length is 12 residues. Trimming left V 11 bases short and J 3 bases short, with 13 bases between. CDR3 in amino acids: CAGRYQDTEAFF. In nucleotides, the CDR3 is TGTGCCGGACGTTATCAGGACACTGAAGCTTTCTTT.

This clone was found once. This chain links TRBV7-7 with TRBJ2-5; 12 nucleotides match TRBD1. The length of the CDR3 is 15 residues. Germline V lookup: CDR1 SSHAT, CDR2 FNYEAQ (reference sequence). V dropped 5 bases and J dropped 5; count of bases not matched to a gene: 6. The CDR3 sequence: CASSPGTGGVETQYF. DNA of the CDR3: TGTGCCAGCAGCCCCGGGACAGGGGGCGTCGAGACCCAGTACTTC.

This sequence joins TRBV5-1 and TRBJ2-6; D is perhaps TRBD2 (5 bases). The CDR3 spans 16 residues. V lost 0 bases, J lost 0 bases, and 7 bases lay in between. Germline assignment: CDR1 SGHRS and CDR2 YFSETQ. This chain's CDR3 is CASSLAGSSGANVLTF. The CDR3 bases are TGCGCCAGCAGCTTGGCGGGATCCTCTGGGGCCAACGTCCTGACTTTC.

The J gene is TRBJ2-1, the V gene TRBV5-1, with TRBD2 as a possible D gene (5 bases). Germline CDR1 reads SGHRS; CDR2 reads YFSETQ. The CDR3 has 14 residues. V lost 5 bases and J 0 bases, leaving 9 bases between the germline ends. The CDR3 protein is CASSPGNSYNEQFF. The CDR3 region has the DNA TGCGCCAGCAGTCCCGGGAACTCCTACAATGAGCAGTTCTTC.

CDR3 region: CASRTGPDSPLHF. CDR3 bases: TGTGCCAGCAGAACGGGACCCGATTCACCCCTCCACTTT. This chain uses TRBV28 with TRBJ1-6, with D possibly TRBD1 on 5 matching bases. Germline V gene sequence: CDR1 MDHEN, CDR2 SYDVKM. This CDR3 has 13 residues. Trimming pared 6 bases from V and 8 bases from J, leaving 11 bases between.

The V call is TRBV7-6, the J call TRBJ2-1; TRBD2 matches 10 bases. Germline values: CDR1 SGHVS, CDR2 FNYEAQ. J lost 4 bases, V lost 1 base, and 4 bases had no gene match. The CDR3 covers 16 residues. The CDR3 coding sequence is TGTGCCAGCAGCTTAGTAGCTAGCGGGAGATACAATGAGCAGTTCTTC. The encoded protein is CASSLVASGRYNEQFF. The variable domain in full, with the rest retrieved from reference TRBV7-6 and TRBJ2-1, is GAGVSQSPRYKVTKRGQDVALRCDPISGHVSLYWYRQALGQGPEFLTYFNYEAQQDKSGLPNDRFSAERPEGSISTLTIQRTEQRDSAMYRCASSLVASGRYNEQFFGPGTRLTVL.

The genes are TRBV12-5 and TRBJ2-3; D gene uncertain. The germline V gene has CDR1 LGHNT and CDR2 FRNRAP. V was cut by 4 bases and J by 3 bases, with 8 bases left in between. The CDR3 has 13 residues. This CDR3 is CASGSTATDTQYF. CDR3 DNA sequence: TGTGCTAGTGGTTCAACAGCTACAGATACGCAGTATTTT.

The CDR3 spells CASSLTSDRDNEQFF. CDR3 bases: TGTGCCAGCAGCTTAACGTCGGACAGAGACAATGAGCAGTTCTTC. V is TRBV7-3 and J is TRBJ2-1, with D maybe TRBD1 (6 bases). Trimming cost V 0 bases and J 5 bases, with 11 bases left between them. The CDR3 sequence is 15 residues long. Germline loops: CDR1 SGHTA, CDR2 FQGTGA. Complete variable domain (other parts from reference TRBV7-3 and TRBJ2-1): GAGVSQTPSNKVTEKGKYVELRCDPISGHTALYWYRQSLGQGPEFLIYFQGTGAADDSGLPNDRFFAVRPEGSVSTLKIQRTERGDSAVYLCASSLTSDRDNEQFFGPGTRLTVL.

This sequence joins TRBV5-1 and TRBJ1-2, with 7 bases lining up with TRBD1. Trimming removed 4 bases from V and 9 bases from J; junction bases left unmatched: 9. Germline V gene data show CDR1 as SGHRS and CDR2 as YFSETQ. This CDR3 contains 13 residues. The CDR3 region has the DNA TGCGCCAGCAGCGTAACAGGGGACAGTAGCTACACCTTC. Residues: CASSVTGDSSYTF.